This T cell receptor beta chain comes out of a study of brain T cells in children with intractable seizures (dated by TCRdb to the early 2020s). For context, the study as a whole: Resected brain tissue from 53 pediatric epilepsy surgery cases was initially screened for immune gene transcripts with a NanoString immunology panel. About 70% of the 12 selected surgery cases also had pre-surgery blood sequenced, which left four cases with brain tissue only. The paper as a whole reports these results and caveats: Viral specificity was inferred only from CDR3 sequence similarity, and patients' HCMV serostatus was unknown. Because pre- and post-surgery blood were sequenced to different depths, clones absent from the pre-surgery sample may reflect undersampling.

V drops 10 bases and J drops 13 bases, leaving 11 bases in between. From the cysteine through the phenylalanine, the CDR3 covers 8 amino acids. Only the CDR3 region is kept as DNA, spanning 24 bases read in frame from base 1. This specimen's time point label, interpreted: resected brain tissue, or blood drawn just prior to surgery. The surgery cases with the highest brain T cell transcript signatures were chosen for TCR beta chain sequencing of brain tissue, and also of blood when blood was available. Before surgery, patients had received at least one anti-epileptic drug. TCR-sequenced patients were children with drug-resistant epilepsy due to tuberous sclerosis complex, focal cortical dysplasia, Rasmussen encephalitis or hemimegalencephaly. Blood samples were drawn just before the epilepsy surgery. The Monarch genomic DNA purification kit was used to extract bulk genomic DNA from unsorted brain tissue and whole blood.

TCR beta chain sequences were generated from genomic DNA using the immunoSEQ assay. On the study's bioinformatics: CDR3 sequences not starting with the conserved framework cysteine at position 104 were manually removed. To get clonality, the normalized Shannon's Diversity Index was subtracted from one, giving values from 0 (maximal diversity) to 1 (oligoclonal). Chi-squared comparison-of-proportions tests were used to check whether the frequency of the same CDR3 differed between samples, for example brain versus blood. Public clonotypes were identified by searching immuneACCESS, and similarity to known antiviral clonotypes was assessed with the VDJdb browser. TCRdb mirrors the immuneACCESS table, restricted to in-frame sequences. Some clones are absent from its copies; in checked studies, under half trace to an unresolved V gene, and the reason for the others is unknown. V and J calls and clone size are those listed in that table; D and trimming were worked out from the DNA. Counted in this sample were about 64,000 clones; 95% to 97% of them appeared once. The biggest ten clones account for more than 0.3% of the sample.

As regards this clone: Its antigen is unknown. Within one base of it there is no much larger clone, and no base qualities were kept.

The sample in question was peripheral blood, obtained at surgery. The TCR originated in a boy in the first two years of life with focal cortical dysplasia and intractable seizures. This chain is built from TRBV5-3 and TRBJ1-1; the D segment cannot be called with confidence. TRBV5-3 is reported as an ORF; its role is uncertain. The CDR3 has the sequence CAGGDLFF. The DNA sequence is given as TGTGCCGGCGGTGACCTTTTCTTT.